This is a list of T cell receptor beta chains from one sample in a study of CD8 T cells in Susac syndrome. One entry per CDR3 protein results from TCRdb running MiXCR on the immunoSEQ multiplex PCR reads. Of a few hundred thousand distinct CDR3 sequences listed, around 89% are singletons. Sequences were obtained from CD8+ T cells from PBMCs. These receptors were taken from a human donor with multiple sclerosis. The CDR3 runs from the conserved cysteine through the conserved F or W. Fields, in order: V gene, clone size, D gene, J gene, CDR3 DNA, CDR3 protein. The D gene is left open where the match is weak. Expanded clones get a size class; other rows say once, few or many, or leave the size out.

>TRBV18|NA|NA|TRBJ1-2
TGTGCCAGCTCCCCTGACCCCGCCGGCTATGGCTACACCTTC
CASSPDPAGYGYTF
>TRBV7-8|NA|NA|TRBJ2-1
TGTGCCAGCAACCCTGCCCGGAACTACAATGAGCAGTTCTTC
CASNPARNYNEQFF
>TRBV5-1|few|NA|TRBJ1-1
TGCGCCAGCAGCTTGGTGGTGGTCGGCGACGAAGCTTTCTTT
CASSLVVVGDEAFF
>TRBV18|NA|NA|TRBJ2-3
TGTGCCAGCTCACCGAATCTTGGAGTGAGGCTCGGAGATACGCAGTATTTT
CASSPNLGVRLGDTQYF
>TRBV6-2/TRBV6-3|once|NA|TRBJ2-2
TGTGCCAGCAGTTATCGAGGGGGGGCCAACACCGGGGAGCTGTTTTTT
CASSYRGGANTGELFF
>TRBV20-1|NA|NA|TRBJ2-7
TGCAGTGCTAGAGATGTCACTTACGAGCAGTACTTC
CSARDVTYEQYF
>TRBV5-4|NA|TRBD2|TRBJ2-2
TGTGCCAGCAGCTTTCCTAGCGGAGAAAACACCGGGGAGCTGTTTTTT
CASSFPSGENTGELFF
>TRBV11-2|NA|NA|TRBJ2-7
TGTGCCAGCAGCTTAGGGGTCGGTAACTACGAGCAGTACTTC
CASSLGVGNYEQYF
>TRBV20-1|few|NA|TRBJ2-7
TGCAGTGCATCTAGACTAGATCTCTCCGAGCAGTACTTC
CSASRLDLSEQYF
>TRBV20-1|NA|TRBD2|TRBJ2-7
TGCAGTGCTAGCTTGGGCAGGGAGGGATCCCACTACGAGCAGTACTTC
CSASLGREGSHYEQYF
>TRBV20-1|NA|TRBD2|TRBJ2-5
TGCAGTGCTAGAACCCTAGCGGGAGATGTGGAGACCCAGTACTTC
CSARTLAGDVETQYF
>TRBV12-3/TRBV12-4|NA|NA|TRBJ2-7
TGTGCCAGCAGTCCGGGGTTCTACGAGCAGTACTTC
CASSPGFYEQYF
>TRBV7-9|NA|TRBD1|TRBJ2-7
TGTGCCAGCAGCTTGCCCGGACAGGCTAACTACGAGCAGTACTTC
CASSLPGQANYEQYF
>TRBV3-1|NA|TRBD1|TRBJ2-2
TGTGCCAGCAGCCAAGCGAGAGGGACAGGGAACCTACCCGGGGAGCTGTTTTTT
CASSQARGTGNLPGELFF
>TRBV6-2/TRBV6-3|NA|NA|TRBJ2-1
TGTGCCAGCGGCGATTTCAATGAGCAGTTCTTC
CASGDFNEQFF
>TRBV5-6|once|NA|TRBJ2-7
TGTGCCAGCAGCTTGGGACAGGTGACCTACGAGCAGTACTTC
CASSLGQVTYEQYF
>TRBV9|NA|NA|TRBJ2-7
TGTGCCAGCAGCGTAATGGCAGGCGGTTCCTACGAGCAGTACTTC
CASSVMAGGSYEQYF
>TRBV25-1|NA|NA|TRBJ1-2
TGTGCCAGCAGTGCACGGGGATTATTTAACTATGGCTACACCTTC
CASSARGLFNYGYTF
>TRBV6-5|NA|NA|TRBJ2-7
TGTGCCAGCAGTTACTCTTCAGGCGGACCCTACGAGCAGTACTTC
CASSYSSGGPYEQYF
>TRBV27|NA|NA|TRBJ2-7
TGTGCCAGCAGTTACGAGCAGTACTTC
CASSYEQYF
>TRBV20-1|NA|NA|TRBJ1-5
TGCAGTGCTAGAGATGAATTTATAGGAGGGGTAGGGCATCAGCCCCAGCATTTT
CSARDEFIGGVGHQPQHF
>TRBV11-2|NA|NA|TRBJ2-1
TGTGCCAGCAGCACACCGGGCCCCAATTACAATGAGCAGTTCTTC
CASSTPGPNYNEQFF
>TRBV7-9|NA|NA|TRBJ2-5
TGTGCCAGCAGCCCCATCGAGGGCAGCGAAGAGACCCAGTACTTC
CASSPIEGSEETQYF
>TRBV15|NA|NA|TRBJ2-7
TGTGCCACCAGCGGCTCCGGGACCCCTTCCTACGAGCAGTACTTC
CATSGSGTPSYEQYF
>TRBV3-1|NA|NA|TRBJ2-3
TGTGCCAGCAGCCAAGATTTCGCCGAGGGGACAGATACGCAGTATTTT
CASSQDFAEGTDTQYF
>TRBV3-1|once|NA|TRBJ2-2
TGTGCCAGCAGCCAGTTTCAGGGAAGCACCGGGGAGCTGTTTTTT
CASSQFQGSTGELFF
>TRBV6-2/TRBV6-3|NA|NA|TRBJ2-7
TGTGCCAGCAGCAGACCCCCGGACAGCTTCTACGAGCAGTACTTC
CASSRPPDSFYEQYF
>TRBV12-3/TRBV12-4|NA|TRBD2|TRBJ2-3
TGTGCCAGCAGGGGACTAGCGACAGATACGCAGTATTTT
CASRGLATDTQYF
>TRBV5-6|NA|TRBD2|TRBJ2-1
TGTGCCAGCAGCACCAGACGGCAGACTAGCGGAGTTTACAATGAGCAGTTCTTC
CASSTRRQTSGVYNEQFF
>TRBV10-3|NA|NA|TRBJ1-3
TGTGCCATCAGTGAACCCCCCCGGGAGTGGGGTGGAAACACCATATATTTT
CAISEPPREWGGNTIYF
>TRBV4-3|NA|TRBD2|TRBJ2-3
TGCGCCAGCAGCCAAGTTCCGGGGACTAAAGGTTCAGATACGCAGTATTTT
CASSQVPGTKGSDTQYF
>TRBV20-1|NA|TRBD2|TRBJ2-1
TGCAGTGCTACGGGGGGGCGGGAAGTGAGCAATGAGCAGTTCTTC
CSATGGREVSNEQFF
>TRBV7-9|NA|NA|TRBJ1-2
TGTGCCAGCAGCTCAGAAACTAACTATGGCTACACCTTC
CASSSETNYGYTF